The rows below give T cell receptor beta chains drawn from one sample of a study of blood T cell repertoires in COVID-19. The method was immunoSEQ multiplex PCR; TCRdb's version includes in-frame clones alone and lacks a portion of them. The sample includes approximately 490,000 clones, about nine tenths seen only once; the top ten take 7% to 10%. The sample taken for sequencing was PBMCs or T cells enriched from blood (not recorded which). All receptors come from an older woman who had recovered from COVID-19. Each CDR3 is given with its conserved first and last residue. The D gene is left open where the match is weak. Not every row has a clone size; where given, it reads once, few, many or a size class.

D gene,V gene,J gene,clone size,CDR3 protein,CDR3 DNA
-,TRBV4-1,TRBJ1-2,-,CASSLQSGDYGYTF,TGCGCCAGCTCGTTGCAATCCGGGGACTATGGCTACACCTTC
TRBD1,TRBV12-3/TRBV12-4,TRBJ1-2,-,CASTLDRAYGYTF,TGTGCCAGCACGCTAGACAGGGCGTATGGCTACACCTTC
-,TRBV24-1,TRBJ1-1,-,CATSDPSDTHKAFF,TGTGCCACCAGTGATCCATCGGACACACATAAAGCTTTCTTT
TRBD1,TRBV29-1,TRBJ2-2,-,CSVRQDRRAGELFF,TGCAGCGTTAGGCAGGACAGGCGGGCCGGGGAGCTGTTTTTT
TRBD1,TRBV27,TRBJ2-2,-,CASSPLDRVGELFF,TGTGCCAGCAGCCCTCTGGACAGGGTCGGGGAGCTGTTTTTT
TRBD2,TRBV24-1,TRBJ2-3,-,CATSELRGNTDTQYF,TGTGCCACCAGTGAGCTGCGGGGGAACACAGATACGCAGTATTTT
TRBD1,TRBV19,TRBJ1-5,-,CASRGQGLIQPQHF,TGTGCCAGTAGGGGACAGGGATTGATACAGCCCCAGCATTTT
-,TRBV24-1,TRBJ1-1,-,CATRAAENTEAFF,TGTGCCACCAGGGCGGCGGAAAACACTGAAGCTTTCTTT
TRBD1,TRBV5-1,TRBJ1-5,-,CASSYDRVDQPQHF,TGCGCCAGCAGCTACGACAGGGTGGATCAGCCCCAGCATTTT
-,TRBV3-1/TRBV3-2,TRBJ2-7,-,CASSQVGGSEQYF,TGTGCCAGCAGCCAAGTTGGAGGTTCCGAGCAGTACTTC
-,TRBV3-1/TRBV3-2,TRBJ1-2,-,CASSRGGSGGYTF,TGTGCCAGCAGCCGGGGGGGTTCAGGCGGCTACACCTTC
TRBD2,TRBV3-1/TRBV3-2,TRBJ2-3,-,CASSLTRAGGAADTQYF,TGTGCCAGCAGCCTAACCAGAGCCGGGGGGGCCGCAGATACGCAGTATTTT
-,TRBV12-3/TRBV12-4,TRBJ2-2,-,CASKISVPGELFF,TGTGCCAGTAAAATTAGCGTTCCCGGGGAGCTGTTTTTT
TRBD1,TRBV24-1,TRBJ2-7,-,CATSRDRGYEQYF,TGTGCCACCAGCCGGGACAGGGGCTACGAGCAGTACTTC
TRBD1,TRBV2,TRBJ2-1,once,CATQDRGNEQFF,TGTGCCACTCAGGACAGGGGCAATGAGCAGTTCTTC
-,TRBV11-2,TRBJ2-7,-,CASSRQAALGEQYF,TGTGCCAGCAGCCGACAGGCGGCCCTGGGCGAGCAGTACTTC
TRBD1,TRBV24-1,TRBJ1-2,few,CATSDPNRQGAYGYTF,TGTGCCACCAGTGACCCTAATCGACAGGGAGCCTATGGCTACACCTTC
TRBD2,TRBV2,TRBJ2-5,once,CASSSGLVRETQYF,TGTGCCAGCAGTTCAGGACTAGTCCGAGAGACCCAGTACTTC
-,TRBV12-5,TRBJ1-5,-,CASGPTVGSGFGNQPQHF,TGTGCTAGTGGCCCCACGGTGGGATCAGGGTTTGGCAATCAGCCCCAGCATTTT
-,TRBV29-1,TRBJ1-2,-,CSVKRSGNDGYTF,TGCAGCGTTAAAAGATCAGGGAATGATGGCTACACCTTC
TRBD1,TRBV7-6,TRBJ2-7,once,CASSLDRNEQYF,TGTGCCAGCAGCTTGGACAGGAACGAGCAGTACTTC
-,TRBV12-5,TRBJ1-3,-,CASGLGLISGNTIYF,TGTGCTAGTGGTTTGGGGCTGATCTCTGGAAACACCATATATTTT
TRBD1,TRBV5-1,TRBJ1-2,-,CASSAGQGPPGPNYGYTF,TGCGCCAGCAGCGCGGGACAGGGGCCCCCTGGCCCTAACTATGGCTACACCTTC
TRBD1,TRBV30,TRBJ1-2,-,CAWSALGQAGNYGYTF,TGTGCCTGGAGTGCCCTGGGACAGGCGGGGAACTATGGCTACACCTTC
-,TRBV5-1,TRBJ1-1,-,CASSVQGLNTEAFF,TGCGCCAGCAGTGTGCAGGGGTTGAACACTGAAGCTTTCTTT
TRBD1,TRBV7-2,TRBJ1-6,-,CASSLSSQGASPLHF,TGTGCCAGCAGCTTATCGTCCCAGGGGGCTTCACCCCTCCACTTT
-,TRBV6-5,TRBJ2-3,-,CASRGGKGDTQYF,TGTGCCAGCCGCGGAGGCAAGGGAGATACGCAGTATTTT
-,TRBV7-2,TRBJ1-5,-,CASSLQGNQPQHF,TGTGCCAGCAGCCTCCAGGGGAATCAGCCCCAGCATTTT
TRBD1,TRBV24-1,TRBJ1-2,-,CATSDSGYRGPLGYTF,TGTGCCACCAGTGATTCTGGCTACAGGGGGCCCTTAGGCTACACCTTC
-,TRBV30,TRBJ2-7,-,CACTGRFQVEQYF,TGTGCCTGCACAGGACGGTTCCAGGTCGAGCAGTACTTC
TRBD2,TRBV10-1,TRBJ2-2,-,CASSALREGGELFF,TGCGCCAGCAGTGCCCTACGGGAGGGCGGGGAGCTGTTTTTT
-,TRBV4-1,TRBJ1-5,few,CASSLSGGAVPNQPQHF,TGCGCCAGCAGCTTGTCGGGGGGGGCAGTTCCTAATCAGCCCCAGCATTTT
-,TRBV6-1,TRBJ1-2,few,CASSEEGGPRKGYGYTF,TGTGCCAGCAGTGAAGAGGGGGGGCCGAGAAAGGGCTATGGCTACACCTTC
-,TRBV5-8,TRBJ2-3,-,CASSLAAGTSTDTQYF,TGTGCCAGCAGCTTGGCCGCAGGCACTAGCACAGATACGCAGTATTTT
-,TRBV6-6,TRBJ1-2,-,CASSDTAGLYGYTF,TGTGCCAGCAGTGACACGGCAGGACTCTATGGCTACACCTTC
TRBD1,TRBV29-1,TRBJ2-2,-,CSVEGTEELFF,TGCAGCGTTGAGGGGACAGAAGAGCTGTTTTTT
-,TRBV2,TRBJ1-4,once,CASHENEKLFF,TGTGCCAGCCATGAGAATGAAAAACTGTTTTTT
TRBD1,TRBV7-9,TRBJ1-6,-,CASSLEGRGYNSPLHF,TGTGCCAGCAGCTTAGAGGGCAGGGGGTATAATTCACCCCTCCACTTT
-,TRBV2,TRBJ2-5,-,CASSENRGNQETQYF,TGTGCCAGCAGTGAAAACCGGGGTAACCAAGAGACCCAGTACTTC
-,TRBV5-8,TRBJ2-3,once,CASSFWDSSTDTQYF,TGTGCCAGCAGCTTCTGGGACTCCAGCACAGATACGCAGTATTTT
-,TRBV7-9,TRBJ2-7,-,CASSLEAVSYEQYF,TGTGCCAGCAGCTTAGAAGCGGTCTCCTACGAGCAGTACTTC
-,TRBV6-5,TRBJ2-2,-,CASIRGTSYTGELFF,TGTGCCAGCATACGGGGGACGAGCTACACCGGGGAGCTGTTTTTT
-,TRBV12-3/TRBV12-4,TRBJ2-5,-,CASTADWKETQYF,TGTGCCAGCACTGCGGACTGGAAAGAGACCCAGTACTTC
-,TRBV18,TRBJ1-1,once,CASSSTGNTEAFF,TGTGCCAGCTCGTCCACAGGGAACACTGAAGCTTTCTTT
-,TRBV12-5,TRBJ2-2,-,CASGLVRGAGELFF,TGTGCTAGTGGTTTGGTCAGGGGTGCCGGGGAGCTGTTTTTT
-,TRBV12-5,TRBJ2-1,-,CASGLGLRTAPRDNEQFF,TGTGCTAGTGGTTTGGGGTTGCGAACAGCCCCCCGAGACAATGAGCAGTTCTTC
TRBD1,TRBV7-8,TRBJ1-2,-,CASSTGTGVGYTF,TGTGCCAGCAGCACAGGGACAGGGGTTGGCTACACCTTC
TRBD2,TRBV4-1,TRBJ2-5,-,CASSSRAGTKETQYF,TGCGCCAGCAGCAGCCGGGCAGGGACTAAAGAGACCCAGTACTTC
TRBD1,TRBV3-1/TRBV3-2,TRBJ1-2,once,CASSQERTGGYTF,TGTGCCAGCAGCCAAGAGAGGACAGGGGGCTACACCTTC
-,TRBV4-1,TRBJ1-2,-,CASSQSLSAGYTF,TGCGCCAGCAGCCAATCGCTTAGCGCTGGCTACACCTTC
-,TRBV19,TRBJ2-6,-,CASSDVPGDWDGANVLTF,TGTGCCAGTAGTGACGTCCCGGGGGACTGGGATGGGGCCAACGTCCTGACTTTC
-,TRBV6-1,TRBJ2-1,few,CASSEARVGVREQFF,TGTGCCAGCAGTGAAGCGAGAGTAGGGGTCCGTGAGCAGTTCTTC
TRBD2,TRBV2,TRBJ2-2,-,CASNQLAGVNTGELFF,TGTGCCAGCAACCAACTAGCGGGGGTGAACACCGGGGAGCTGTTTTTT
-,TRBV10-1,TRBJ1-1,-,CASSESKGDTEAFF,TGCGCCAGCAGTGAGTCGAAAGGGGACACTGAAGCTTTCTTT
-,TRBV5-1,TRBJ1-6,-,CASSLAVSSYNSPLHF,TGCGCCAGCAGCTTGGCCGTTAGCTCCTATAATTCACCCCTCCACTTT